What follows are 25 T cell receptor beta chains derived from one specimen sequenced in a study of cytomegalovirus exposure and HLA in healthy donors. This PCR relied on a set of 60 Vbeta primers and 13 Jbeta primers. The method was immunoSEQ multiplex PCR; TCRdb's version includes in-frame clones alone and lacks a portion of them. The sample consists of some 130,000 clones, 79% of them appearing once. The sample comprised PBMCs. The receptors come from a female donor in good health and CMV-seronegative.

V is TRBV25-1 and J is TRBJ2-7, with D maybe TRBD2 (6 bases). V lost 1 base and J 0 bases, leaving 13 bases between the germline ends. Germline assignment: CDR1 MGHDK and CDR2 SYGVNS. The length of the CDR3 is 16 residues. This CDR3 is CASSESWDLSSYEQYF. CDR3 bases: TGTGCCAGCAGTGAATCCTGGGACTTAAGCTCCTACGAGCAGTACTTC.

Only one count was recorded for this clone. The chain employs TRBV5-1 and TRBJ2-3; 11 nucleotides align to TRBD2. J lost 2 bases, V lost 4 bases, and 3 bases had no gene match. Germline values: CDR1 SGHRS, CDR2 YFSETQ. CDR3 length: 15 amino acids. DNA of the CDR3: TGCGCCAGCAGCCCGGGACTAGCGGTCACAGATACGCAGTATTTT. This gives the protein CASSPGLAVTDTQYF. Full variable domain (missing parts from reference TRBV5-1 and TRBJ2-3): KAGVTQTPRYLIKTRGQQVTLSCSPISGHRSVSWYQQTPGQGLQFLFEYFSETQRNKGNFPGRFSGRQFSNSRSEMNVSTLELGDSALYLCASSPGLAVTDTQYFGPGTRLTVL.

V gene TRBV5-1 combines with J gene TRBJ2-5, with 9 bases fitting TRBD1. The DNA end is a closer match to TRBJ2-7, so the J assignment may be wrong. The CDR3 runs to 14 residues. The germline V gene has CDR1 SGHRS and CDR2 YFSETQ. The CDR3 DNA sequence: TGCGCCAGCACCCGTAGGGACAGGGCCTACGAGCAGTACTTC. This codes for CASTRRDRAYEQYF.

This clone was seen just once. The chain couples TRBV27 to TRBJ1-2, with D maybe TRBD1 (5 bases). The CDR3 runs to 13 residues. The germline V and J ends were trimmed by 5 bases and 5 bases, with 12 bases remaining between them. Looked up from germline, CDR1 is MNHEY and CDR2 is SMNVEV (reference sequence). The CDR3 sequence: CASSLGGRYGYTF. The CDR3 bases are TGTGCCAGCAGTCTCGGGGGGAGATATGGCTACACCTTC.

The J gene is TRBJ2-7, the V gene TRBV18; 10 bases match TRBD1. CDR1 is KGHSH and CDR2 is LQKENI in the germline V gene. J lost 3 bases, V lost 3 bases, and 2 bases had no gene match. This CDR3 spans 14 amino acids. CDR3 sequence reads: CASSPRDRGYEQYF. In DNA, the CDR3 is TGTGCCAGCTCACCCCGGGACAGGGGCTACGAGCAGTACTTC.

The rearrangement uses TRBV5-5 and TRBJ2-7, with a weak D call TRBD1 (5 bases). V was trimmed by 0 bases and J by 3 bases, leaving 16 bases between them. This CDR3 contains 16 residues. Looked up from germline, CDR1 is SGHKS and CDR2 is YYEKEE (reference sequence). The CDR3 spells CASSLAGRQEVYEQYF. CDR3 coding DNA: TGTGCCAGCAGCTTGGCAGGGCGTCAGGAAGTCTACGAGCAGTACTTC.

This clone was seen a single time. The CDR3 DNA reads as TGTGCCAGCCAAACGGGGGATCAGCCCCAGCATTTT. Translated: CASQTGDQPQHF. V gene TRBV6-5 combines with J gene TRBJ1-5; TRBD1 is a possible D gene (5 bases). Between the trimmed V and J ends, which lost 8 bases and 5 bases, there was a span of 10 bases. The CDR3 runs to 12 residues. Germline CDR1 and CDR2: MNHEY and SVGAGI.

The rearrangement joins TRBV6-1 to TRBJ2-2; weak D call: TRBD1 (6 bases). CDR3 length: 16 amino acids. Germline V gives CDR1 MNHNS, CDR2 SASEGT. V lost 3 bases to trimming and J lost 6 bases, with 17 bases between them. The CDR3 sequence: CASSDRDTKIAGELFF. Written as DNA, the CDR3 is TGTGCCAGCAGTGACCGGGACACCAAAATAGCCGGGGAGCTGTTTTTT.

The V call is TRBV7-9, the J call TRBJ1-6; 9 bases align to TRBD1. Germline V CDR1 and CDR2: SEHNR, FQNEAQ (reference sequence). J lost 10 bases, V lost 3 bases, and 4 bases had no gene match. The CDR3 is made up of 14 amino acids. CDR3 sequence: CASSLGQGESPLHF. CDR3 in DNA: TGTGCCAGCAGCTTGGGACAGGGAGAGTCACCCCTCCACTTT.

This clone was counted a few times. The J gene is TRBJ2-1, the V gene TRBV5-1; TRBD2 aligns across 9 bases. J lost 3 bases, V lost 7 bases, and 5 bases had no gene match. The CDR3 extends over 14 amino acids. Germline lookup yields CDR1 SGHRS and CDR2 YFSETQ. CDR3 protein: CASSWREGYNEQFF. CDR3 bases: TGCGCCAGCTCCTGGCGGGAGGGCTACAATGAGCAGTTCTTC.

V and J are TRBV7-9 and TRBJ2-5; 8 bases fit TRBD2. Germline V gene lookup returns CDR1 SEHNR and CDR2 FQNEAQ (reference sequence). The J segment lost 5 bases and the V segment lost 4 bases, leaving 12 bases of the junction unmatched. CDR3 length: 16 residues. CDR3 region: CASSSGSAGVRETQYF. For the CDR3, the DNA is TGTGCCAGCAGCTCGGGTTCAGCGGGGGTCCGTGAGACCCAGTACTTC.

This rearrangement joins TRBV30 to TRBJ1-1; D is perhaps TRBD1 (5 bases). The CDR3 has 14 residues. The V gene's germline CDR1 is GTSNPN and CDR2 SVGIG (reference sequence). V gave up 3 bases and J gave up 4 bases, with 15 bases separating them. The DNA of the CDR3 is TGTGCCTGGAGGGGAAGGGGATTTGGCACTGAAGCTTTCTTT. Amino acids: CAWRGRGFGTEAFF.

The chain links TRBV6-1 to TRBJ2-1, with 8 bases identical to TRBD1. CDR1 and CDR2 (germline): MNHNS, SASEGT. With 2 bases clipped from V and 6 bases from J, the junction kept 12 bases outside the gene matches. The CDR3 totals 17 residues. DNA for the CDR3: TGTGCCAGCAGTGAAAGACACCTTGGACAGGGCCGCAATGAGCAGTTCTTC. This translates into CASSERHLGQGRNEQFF.

The V and J genes are TRBV4-1 and TRBJ1-2, with TRBD1 identical over 7 bases. Germline V lookup: CDR1 MGHRA, CDR2 YSYEKL. The J segment lost 4 bases and the V segment lost 2 bases, leaving 16 bases of the junction unmatched. This CDR3 region has 18 residues. For the CDR3, the DNA is TGCGCCAGCAGCCAACTCACACCGGGACAGCAAAGACTCTATGGCTACACCTTC. Its protein is CASSQLTPGQQRLYGYTF.

The J gene is TRBJ2-5, the V gene TRBV7-2; D remains ambiguous. The J call may be wrong; the DNA end is better matched by TRBJ2-7. The CDR3 loop spans 13 amino acids. Germline V gene data show CDR1 as SGHTA and CDR2 as FQGNSA. The CDR3 sequence: CASSFGGDYEQYF. Written as DNA, the CDR3 is TGTGCCAGCAGCTTCGGTGGGGACTACGAGCAGTACTTC.

The rearrangement uses TRBV19 and TRBJ1-5, with TRBD1 as a possible D gene (6 bases). Germline V lookup: CDR1 LNHDA, CDR2 SQIVND (reference sequence). The CDR3 consists of 17 residues. V lost 3 bases, J lost 2 bases, and 17 bases lay in between. The CDR3 reads CASSILRQVLGNQPQHF. CDR3 in DNA: TGTGCCAGTAGTATCCTCCGACAGGTTTTAGGCAATCAGCCCCAGCATTTT.

The chain uses TRBV6-5 and TRBJ2-5; 11 positions match TRBD2. The CDR3 is 16 amino acids. V shed 2 bases, J shed 4 bases, and the junction held 6 bases outside the gene matches. Looked up from germline, CDR1 is MNHEY and CDR2 is SVGAGI. CDR3 nucleotides: TGTGCCAGCAGTTACACCTTAGCGGGAGGGGGAGAGACCCAGTACTTC. Residues: CASSYTLAGGGETQYF.

V and J are TRBV5-1 and TRBJ1-1, with a possible D match to TRBD1 (5 bases). V dropped 3 bases and J dropped 4 bases, with 13 bases sitting between them. This CDR3 contains 14 residues. Per germline, CDR1 SGHRS and CDR2 YFSETQ. CDR3 coding DNA: TGCGCCAGCAGCTGGCAAAGGGGTGGCACTGAAGCTTTCTTT. It yields the protein CASSWQRGGTEAFF.

The rearrangement links TRBV27 to TRBJ2-7; TRBD2 agrees at 12 bases. Per germline, CDR1 MNHEY and CDR2 SMNVEV (reference sequence). Unmatched junction bases numbered 6, after V lost 6 bases and J lost 3 bases. The CDR3 totals 15 residues. CDR3 region: CASSRLAGELYEQYF. In DNA form, the CDR3 reads TGTGCCAGCAGCCGACTAGCGGGGGAGCTCTACGAGCAGTACTTC.

As regards this clone: The final CDR3 position lacks the conserved phenylalanine or tryptophan, pointing to a likely read error. This chain uses TRBV15 with TRBJ1-1, with 8 positions matching TRBD1. The CDR3 contains 16 residues. Trimming at V came to 4 bases and at J to 8 bases, leaving 15 bases not matched to a gene. Looked up from germline, CDR1 is LNHNV and CDR2 is YYDKDF (reference sequence). Written as DNA, the CDR3 is TGTGCCACCAGCAAAGCCCTACAGGGGGGATCGAAAGAAGCTTTCCTT. It yields the protein CATSKALQGGSKEAFL.

The chain combines TRBV14 with TRBJ1-1; 11 bases are shared with TRBD1. The CDR3 contains 16 residues. With V trimmed by 4 bases and J by 6 bases, 10 bases remained unmatched. CDR1 SGHDN and CDR2 FVKESK come from the germline V gene. CDR3 DNA: TGTGCCAGCAGCCTCCACCGGGACAGGGGGTTGCCTGAAGCTTTCTTT. This gives the protein CASSLHRDRGLPEAFF.

The chain has TRBV7-8 and TRBJ1-5, with TRBD1 identical over 9 bases. V dropped 3 bases and J dropped 6; count of bases not matched to a gene: 3. Germline V gene data show CDR1 as SGHVS and CDR2 as FQNEAQ. CDR3 length equals 14 residues. CDR3 amino acids: CASSFTGGSQPQHF. The CDR3 DNA sequence: TGTGCCAGCAGCTTCACAGGGGGCAGTCAGCCCCAGCATTTT.

This clone showed up just a few times. This chain links TRBV5-6 with TRBJ2-7; TRBD2 aligns across 11 bases. The trim removed 4 bases at V and 2 bases at J, leaving 8 bases unmatched. CDR3 size: 16 residues. Germline CDR1 reads SGHDT; CDR2 reads YYEEEE. CDR3 residues: CASSRRTSGLAYEQYF. The CDR3 region has the DNA TGTGCCAGCAGCCGGAGGACTAGCGGGTTGGCCTACGAGCAGTACTTC. Full variable domain (rest looked up from reference TRBV5-6 and TRBJ2-7): DAGVTQSPTHLIKTRGQQVTLRCSPKSGHDTVSWYQQALGQGPQFIFQYYEEEERQRGNFPDRFSGHQFPNYSSELNVNALLLGDSALYLCASSRRTSGLAYEQYFGPGTRLTVT.

This clone was picked up one time. J is TRBJ2-5 and V is TRBV10-3; unclear D gene. Trimming cost V 4 bases and J 3 bases, with 9 bases left between them. Germline V gene data show CDR1 as ENHRY and CDR2 as SYGVKD. The CDR3 runs 13 residues. The CDR3 loop is CAISGLVKETQYF. CDR3 nucleotides: TGTGCCATCAGTGGGCTAGTGAAAGAGACCCAGTACTTC.

The chain is built from TRBV5-1 and TRBJ2-4, with TRBD1 matching 7 bases. Germline V gives CDR1 SGHRS, CDR2 YFSETQ. The CDR3 spans 14 residues. J gave up 9 bases and V 4 bases, and 10 bases lay outside the gene matches. CDR3 nucleotides: TGCGCCAGCAGCCGAGGGGGACAGCCGCCCATTCAGTACTTC. Translated, it gives CASSRGGQPPIQYF.